This TCR beta chain came from a study of Graves' ophthalmopathy and Graves' hyperthyroidism. The V and J ends lost 1 base and 10 bases respectively, with 13 bases between them. The CDR3 has 13 residues. Germline CDR1 is LGHDT and CDR2 is YNNKEL (reference sequence). The study recruited hyperthyroidism patients aged 18 to 65 who were newly diagnosed, under 2 months' duration. Points from the study as a whole: Both an approximately 69% sensitivity and a 72.22% specificity characterized the model's predictions of ophthalmopathy progression. Blood also carried most expanded thyroid clonotypes exceeding 0.001 frequency.

RNA transcripts served as template for amplifying TCR beta CDR3 sequences. First-round RT-PCR used HTBI primers; second-round multiplex PCR followed. TCRdb reprocessed the multiplex PCR reads via MiXCR and lists one record per CDR3 protein. The table lists about 620,000 distinct CDR3 sequences, 20% to 25% of them singletons. There are many counts of this clonotype. The antigen is undetermined. This sequence joins TRBV3-1 and TRBJ1-1; maybe TRBD1 (5 bases). The source of this sequence is a woman aged 18-29 years with stable Graves' hyperthyroidism. Some clones in this sample may be carry-over from other donors' samples. Sample: peripheral blood. CDR3 coding DNA: TGTGCCAGCAGCCAAGTAAGGACGAGGGGAGCTTTCTTT. Its translation: CASSQVRTRGAFF.